This TCR beta chain was captured by sequencing in a study of cytomegalovirus exposure and HLA in healthy donors. This clone was picked up one time. Germline CDR1 reads SEHNR; CDR2 reads FQNEAQ (reference sequence). V shed 4 bases and J 1 base; nucleotides not matched to a gene: 6. This CDR3 region has 17 residues. The study sampled nominally healthy donors, though unrecorded immune exposures were likely. PCR employed 60 Vbeta and 13 Jbeta primers. This table comes from immunoSEQ multiplex PCR, and its TCRdb copy is limited to in-frame clones, with some not included. This sample has under 95,000 clones, with 7.5% to 8.5% found just once.

This TCR was recovered from a man aged 50-60 years in good health and CMV-seronegative. The chain employs TRBV7-9 and TRBJ2-5; 13 positions match TRBD2. Input material: PBMCs. The CDR3 DNA follows: TGTGCCAGCAGCTCCCTGACTAGCGGGGGGATCCAAGAGACCCAGTACTTC. Encoded protein: CASSSLTSGGIQETQYF.